This T cell receptor beta chain was captured in a study of cytotoxic CD8 clonotypes in ibrutinib-treated CLL. Study context: Average yields of 255,043 productive templates and tens of thousands of productive rearrangements characterized the samples.

Study-wide findings and caveats: Relative to age-matched healthy donors, clonality at baseline was higher, and it tracked circulating CD8+ T-cell counts.

The method was immunoSEQ multiplex PCR; TCRdb's version includes in-frame clones alone and lacks a portion of them. Altogether 55,000 to 80,000 clones are present, about nine tenths being singletons, with the ten largest covering 3.1%. The V gene's germline CDR1 is SGHRS and CDR2 YFSETQ. With 8 bases removed from V and 0 bases from J, the gap between germline ends came to 14 bases. CDR3 size: 15 residues. For this clone: Its antigen remains unknown.

The sequences come from PBMCs, collected after 12 months of ibrutinib treatment. The receptor was isolated from a human donor with chronic lymphocytic leukemia. This sequence joins TRBV5-1 and TRBJ2-2; D is possibly TRBD1 or TRBD2 (5 bases each). The CDR3 nucleotides are TGCGCCAGTAGATACGAGGGGACGAACACCGGGGAGCTGTTTTTT. Amino acids: CASRYEGTNTGELFF. Complete variable domain (other parts from reference TRBV5-1 and TRBJ2-2): KAGVTQTPRYLIKTRGQQVTLSCSPISGHRSVSWYQQTPGQGLQFLFEYFSETQRNKGNFPGRFSGRQFSNSRSEMNVSTLELGDSALYLCASRYEGTNTGELFFGEGSRLTVL.